The present T cell receptor (beta chain) was sequenced within a study of blood T cell repertoires in COVID-19. Study information: From the United States, Italy and Spain came samples of acute and convalescent COVID-19.

Clones were read by immunoSEQ multiplex PCR, and TCRdb kept only the in-frame ones, dropping some. Of a few hundred thousand clones in the sample, 80% to 90% were seen once. Grouping used clinical history reported by participants in a survey and questionnaire. Among Cohort 3 donors, those recovered had two negative PCRs, clearance, or symptom resolution. The sequence was collected from a woman in her twenties or thirties who had recovered from COVID-19. Sample: PBMCs or T cells enriched from blood (not recorded which).

CDR3 in DNA: TGTGCCAGCGATGGACAGGGAACTAATGAAAAACTGTTTTTT. It codes for CASDGQGTNEKLFF. The V and J genes are TRBV2 and TRBJ1-4, with 8 bases identical to TRBD1. Per germline, CDR1 SNHLY and CDR2 FYNNEI. The CDR3 is 14 residues long. V shed 8 bases, J shed 1 base, and the junction held 3 bases outside the gene matches.